This T cell receptor beta chain was captured in a study of glioma-infiltrating T cells after dendritic cell vaccination. Measured with immunoSEQ multiplex PCR; TCRdb has only the in-frame clones, and not every one. Altogether approximately 92,000 clones are present, around 80% being singletons, with the ten largest covering about 5.5%. Regarding time point: after dendritic cell vaccination, including at tumor progression/relapse. The CDR3 covers 16 residues. Germline V lookup: CDR1 MGHRA, CDR2 YSYEKL. Trimming removed 0 bases from V and 4 bases from J, with 13 bases in between. The sequencing used blood, collected after dendritic cell vaccination. This chain joins TRBV4-1 and TRBJ1-5, with no clear D. This sequence was found in a human donor with glioblastoma. CDR3 nucleotides: TGCGCCAGCAGCCAAGATCTTGGGGAGGGTAATCAGCCCCAGCATTTT. It translates to CASSQDLGEGNQPQHF.